This T cell receptor (beta chain) was recorded in a study of T-cell memory formation after mild COVID-19. Looking at the study overall: The TCR clusters were mostly specific to one donor.

Study observations and caveats: Contracting CD4+ clones lay largely in CM and EM, with CD8+ ones residing in EMRA. Memory sampled before infection contained some responding clones, suggesting cross-reactive memory joined.

This CDR3 spans 13 amino acids. Trimming left V 7 bases short and J 0 bases short, with 7 bases between. TCRdb recomputed calls from the 5' RACE reads with MiXCR, one row per CDR3 protein. This sample has under 50,000 distinct CDR3 sequences, with around 25% found just once. A note on this clonotype: No antigen is known for it.

The source is a man aged 18 to 29 who had mild COVID-19 (a few samples of this study predate the infection). Cell type and time point are not known. The V gene is TRBV12-3 or TRBV12-4, the J gene TRBJ1-3; D remains ambiguous. The sample comprised PBMCs or a T cell subset sorted from them (not recorded which). The CDR3 loop is CASKVPSGNTIYF. The CDR3 DNA reads TGTGCCAGCAAGGTCCCCTCTGGAAACACCATATATTTT.